The 29 T cell receptor beta chains below were found in one sample sequenced in a study of quantifying T cell responses using KT2 cells. Study-wide background: TCR alpha and beta constant-region primers primed reverse transcription of RNA.

A single-stranded UMI oligo with SP2 sequence was ligated to cDNA 3' ends. The first PCR ran 4 to 5 cycles with an equimolar RC1.1 and RC1.2 beta primer mix. TCRdb passed the UMI-ligation and nested PCR reads through MiXCR, listing each CDR3 protein once. The data contain tens of thousands of distinct CDR3 sequences, roughly 12% of them singletons. Sequencing was performed on PBMCs spiked with cells of the T cell clone KT2. The origin of the receptors is a human donor.

This clonotype was recorded at least ten times. The rearrangement links TRBV7-9 to TRBJ1-1; 8 bases fit TRBD1. The CDR3 loop spans 14 amino acids. Germline V lookup: CDR1 SEHNR, CDR2 FQNEAQ (reference sequence). V trimming: 2 bases; J trimming: 8 bases; junction bases outside the gene matches: 7. Written as DNA, the CDR3 is TGTGCCAGCAGCTTACGGGGGACAGGTGAAGAAGCTTTCTTT. It encodes CASSLRGTGEEAFF.

This clonotype was detected many times. The chain is built from TRBV11-2 and TRBJ2-5; either TRBD1 or TRBD2 may supply D (5 bases each). The CDR3 has 15 amino acids. Germline V gene lookup returns CDR1 SGHAT and CDR2 FQNNGV. With 5 bases removed from V and 0 bases from J, the gap between germline ends came to 13 bases. The CDR3 sequence: CASSPGRGNQETQYF. CDR3 in DNA: TGTGCCAGCAGCCCGGGACGAGGCAACCAAGAGACCCAGTACTTC.

This clonotype has a count of ten or more. The chain joins TRBV27 to TRBJ1-1, with D possibly TRBD1 on 6 matching bases. V was clipped by 5 bases and J by 2 bases, with 15 bases between them. The CDR3 sequence is 15 residues long. Germline V lookup: CDR1 MNHEY, CDR2 SMNVEV (reference sequence). CDR3: CASSPRTGYNTEAFF. The CDR3 DNA sequence: TGTGCCAGCAGTCCCCGAACAGGGTACAACACTGAAGCTTTCTTT.

Many counts were recorded for this clonotype. The chain has TRBV15 and TRBJ1-4; TRBD1 might be the D (6 bases). The CDR3 has 16 residues. Trimming shortened V by 7 bases and J by 1 base, and 16 bases separated the two germline ends. CDR1 and CDR2 from the germline V gene are LNHNV and YYDKDF (reference sequence). The CDR3, as DNA: TGTGCCACCACCCCAGGGGAGACGGGAACTAATGAAAAACTGTTTTTT. This translates into CATTPGETGTNEKLFF.

This clonotype turned up a few times. The chain has TRBV6-1 and TRBJ1-4; D is unresolved. With 0 bases removed from V and 5 bases from J, the gap between germline ends came to 10 bases. The CDR3 covers 15 residues. In germline, CDR1 is MNHNS, CDR2 SASEGT. CDR3: CASSEALAGNEKLFF. The CDR3 region has the DNA TGTGCCAGCAGTGAAGCGCTGGCAGGAAATGAAAAACTGTTTTTT.

This clonotype was found a few times. The chain couples TRBV2 to TRBJ2-3, with unresolved D. In germline, CDR1 is SNHLY, CDR2 FYNNEI. V lost 7 bases, J lost 2 bases, and 7 bases lay in between. The CDR3 consists of 12 residues. The CDR3 protein is CASKADTDTQYF. The CDR3 DNA reads TGTGCCAGCAAGGCAGACACAGATACGCAGTATTTT. Full variable domain (outside the CDR3, taken from reference TRBV2 and TRBJ2-3): EPEVTQTPSHQVTQMGQEVILRCVPISNHLYFYWYRQILGQKVEFLVSFYNNEISEKSEIFDDQFSVERPDGSNFTLKIRSTKLEDSAMYFCASKADTDTQYFGPGTRLTVL.

The chain has TRBV6-2 or TRBV6-3 and TRBJ1-2; possible D gene TRBD1, 6 bases. Trimming stripped 4 bases from V and 1 base from J, with 16 bases between. Germline V CDR1 and CDR2: MNHEY, SVGEGT. The CDR3 runs to 16 residues. The CDR3 nucleotides read TGTGCCAGCAGTTCCTCGTCAAGGGGGGGTAACTATGGCTACACCTTC. Protein sequence: CASSSSSRGGNYGYTF.

The V gene is TRBV5-6, the J gene TRBJ2-1; possible D gene TRBD2, 10 bases. V lost 3 bases to trimming and J lost 8 bases, with 24 bases between them. The V gene's germline CDR1 is SGHDT and CDR2 YYEEEE. The CDR3 is made up of 17 amino acids. The CDR3 spells CASSWDRVLAGDDEQFF. CDR3 nucleotides: TGTGCCAGCAGCTGGGACAGGGTGCTAGCGGGAGATGATGAGCAGTTCTTC.

Concerning this clonotype: It may be a read error: a sequence one base away is much more abundant. The V gene is TRBV5-1, the J gene TRBJ2-7; 10 bases match TRBD2. Trimming at V came to 4 bases and at J to 5 bases, leaving 9 bases not matched to a gene. Germline assignment: CDR1 SGHRS and CDR2 YFSETQ. The CDR3 covers 15 residues. CDR3 residues: CASSRGASGSDEQYF. The CDR3 DNA sequence: TGCGCCAGCAGCAGGGGGGCTAGCGGGAGCGACGAGCAGTACTTC.

This clonotype was counted at least ten times. V usage is TRBV6-2 or TRBV6-3 and J usage is TRBJ2-1; TRBD2 agrees at 8 bases. The germline CDR1 and CDR2 sequences are MNHEY and SVGEGT. This CDR3 region has 14 residues. V dropped 11 bases and J dropped 7; count of bases not matched to a gene: 13. The CDR3 reads CAGSVAGSRNEQFF. CDR3 DNA sequence: TGTGCCGGATCCGTAGCGGGAAGCAGGAATGAGCAGTTCTTC.

This clonotype has more than one count but fewer than ten. This chain connects TRBV27 to TRBJ2-1; no clear D gene. There are 17 residues in the CDR3. Per germline, CDR1 MNHEY and CDR2 SMNVEV (reference sequence). V lost 2 bases and J 0 bases, leaving 14 bases between the germline ends. In DNA, the CDR3 is TGTGCCAGCAGTTTAGATATGTCCTTATCCTCCTACAATGAGCAGTTCTTC. It translates to CASSLDMSLSSYNEQFF.

The chain uses TRBV4-1 and TRBJ2-7; D is possibly TRBD1 or TRBD2 (5 bases each). Looked up from germline, CDR1 is MGHRA and CDR2 is YSYEKL. CDR3 size: 15 residues. Trimming pared 4 bases from V and 2 bases from J, leaving 15 bases between. CDR3 sequence reads: CASSPTGTSAYEQYF. As DNA, the CDR3 is TGCGCCAGCAGCCCCACCGGGACCTCTGCCTACGAGCAGTACTTC.

This clonotype was counted a few times. The V gene is TRBV6-6, the J gene TRBJ1-2, with TRBD1 identical over 8 bases. The CDR3 covers 15 residues. CDR1 is MNHNY, CDR2 SVGAGI, per germline (reference sequence). With 7 bases clipped from V and 4 bases from J, the junction kept 11 bases outside the gene matches. CDR3 bases: TGTGCCAGCACCCAGAAGTCAGGGGGCGCCTATGGCTACACCTTC. Amino acids: CASTQKSGGAYGYTF.

The table lists this clonotype with a few counts. The V and J genes are TRBV4-1 and TRBJ2-7, with 14 bases matching TRBD2. This CDR3 comprises 18 residues. Per germline, CDR1 MGHRA and CDR2 YSYEKL. V gave up 4 bases and J gave up 5 bases; unmatched junction bases: 13. CDR3 residues: CASSPGLAGALGVNEQYF. For the CDR3, the DNA is TGCGCCAGCAGCCCGGGACTAGCGGGGGCTCTCGGGGTCAACGAGCAGTACTTC.

This clonotype appeared a few times. The chain couples TRBV5-1 to TRBJ2-5, with unresolved D. The germline V gene encodes CDR1 SGHRS and CDR2 YFSETQ. Trimming left V 0 bases short and J 6 bases short, with 6 bases between. The CDR3 is 12 residues long. The CDR3 protein is CASSLVGKTQYF. CDR3 DNA sequence: TGCGCCAGCAGCTTGGTTGGTAAGACCCAGTACTTC.

In this sample, this clonotype turned up many times. This sequence joins TRBV9 and TRBJ2-3; D unresolved. Germline CDR1 and CDR2: SGDLS and YYNGEE. The CDR3 loop spans 16 amino acids. V lost 0 bases and J 3 bases, leaving 14 bases between the germline ends. The CDR3 sequence is CASSVEGRHMTDTQYF. The CDR3 DNA reads TGTGCCAGCAGCGTAGAAGGACGGCATATGACAGATACGCAGTATTTT.

This clonotype was seen only a few times. The chain is built from TRBV6-4 and TRBJ2-3; no clear D gene. Per germline, CDR1 MRHNA and CDR2 SNTAGT. Trimming shortened V by 2 bases and J by 2 bases, and 8 bases separated the two germline ends. The CDR3 has 14 amino acids. The CDR3: CASSDKSDTDTQYF. The DNA for the CDR3 is TGTGCCAGCAGTGACAAGTCGGACACAGATACGCAGTATTTT.

A remark on this clonotype: The CDR3 ends on some other residue instead of the conserved phenylalanine or tryptophan, so this is likely a read error. V usage is TRBV5-1 and J usage is TRBJ2-3; D not resolved. This CDR3 contains 15 residues. Trimming stripped 2 bases from V and 0 bases from J, with 10 bases between. Germline V gives CDR1 SGHRS, CDR2 YFSETQ. CDR3 DNA sequence: TGCGCCAGCAGCTTACAGTTCACTAGCACAGATACGCAGTATCTT. It specifies CASSLQFTSTDTQYL.

V usage is TRBV18 and J usage is TRBJ1-1; D possibly corresponds to TRBD1 (6 bases). Trimming pared 2 bases from V and 3 bases from J, leaving 10 bases between. CDR1 KGHSH and CDR2 LQKENI come from the germline V gene. The CDR3 covers 14 residues. The CDR3 sequence is CASSPVRGYTEAFF. The DNA for the CDR3 is TGTGCCAGCTCACCAGTCAGGGGATACACTGAAGCTTTCTTT.

This clonotype was recorded a few times. The V gene is TRBV5-1, the J gene TRBJ2-5; possibly TRBD2 for D (6 bases). Germline CDR1 reads SGHRS; CDR2 reads YFSETQ. The germline V and J ends were trimmed by 1 base and 3 bases, with 13 bases remaining between them. The CDR3 runs to 15 residues. The CDR3 coding sequence is TGCGCCAGCAGCTTGACGTGGGAGGTAGAAGAGACCCAGTACTTC. This sequence encodes CASSLTWEVEETQYF.

This clonotype showed up many times. The chain has TRBV11-2 and TRBJ2-3; 10 nucleotides match TRBD2. The V segment lost 5 bases and the J segment 4 bases; nucleotides outside the gene matches: 3. There are 14 residues in the CDR3. Germline lookup yields CDR1 SGHAT and CDR2 FQNNGV. CDR3 nucleotides: TGTGCCAGCAGCCCGGGACTAGCGTCAGATACGCAGTATTTT. It yields the protein CASSPGLASDTQYF.

This clonotype was counted only a few times. The chain joins TRBV11-2 to TRBJ2-3, with D possibly matching TRBD1 (5 bases). Trimming pared 4 bases from V and 0 bases from J, leaving 11 bases between. The germline gives CDR1 SGHAT, CDR2 FQNNGV. The CDR3 runs to 15 residues. The CDR3 coding sequence is TGTGCCAGCAGCTCGATGACAGACAGCACAGATACGCAGTATTTT. The encoded protein is CASSSMTDSTDTQYF.

In this sample, this clonotype turned up once. This chain connects TRBV10-2 to TRBJ2-7, with 11 positions matching TRBD2. V lost 7 bases to trimming and J lost 5 bases; unmatched junction nucleotides: 1. The CDR3 covers 12 residues. Germline V gene data show CDR1 as WSHSY and CDR2 as SAAADI. The CDR3 protein is CASNSGRDEQYF. DNA of the CDR3: TGCGCCAGCAATAGCGGGAGGGACGAGCAGTACTTC.

In its sample, this clonotype was seen a few times. V usage is TRBV5-4 and J usage is TRBJ1-3, with a possible D match to TRBD1 (5 bases). V gave up 7 bases and J gave up 4 bases, with 12 bases separating them. Per the germline V gene, CDR1 is SGHNT and CDR2 is YYREEE (reference sequence). The CDR3 covers 13 residues. As DNA, the CDR3 is TGTGCCAGCTCGAGCCCAGGGGGAAACACCATATATTTT. It codes for CASSSPGGNTIYF.

The V gene is TRBV18, the J gene TRBJ2-7; TRBD1 agrees at 8 bases. CDR3 length equals 15 residues. CDR1 and CDR2 from the germline V gene are KGHSH and LQKENI. After removal of 6 bases from V and 6 bases from J, the junction contained 13 bases not matched to a gene. The DNA for the CDR3 is TGTGCCAGCTCCCCAGGGGCAGGGGGCGCGTTCGAGCAGTACTTC. Its protein product is CASSPGAGGAFEQYF.

This clonotype was seen at least ten times. V gene TRBV20-1 combines with J gene TRBJ1-3; D uncertain. The V and J ends lost 2 bases and 8 bases respectively, with 10 bases between them. The CDR3 runs 12 residues. Per germline, CDR1 DFQATT and CDR2 SNEGSKA (reference sequence). CDR3: CSARRDWDTIYF. CDR3 DNA sequence: TGCAGTGCTAGACGGGATTGGGACACCATATATTTT.

This clonotype was counted a single time. The chain is built from TRBV19 and TRBJ2-1; TRBD2 matches at 14 bases. CDR1 is LNHDA, CDR2 SQIVND, per germline (reference sequence). The CDR3 length is 15 residues. J lost 9 bases, V lost 3 bases, and 4 bases had no gene match. CDR3 DNA sequence: TGTGCCAGTAGTATGGGACTAGCGGGAGCCACTGAGCAGTTCTTC. This sequence encodes CASSMGLAGATEQFF.

The chain is built from TRBV5-1 and TRBJ1-1; D is perhaps TRBD1 (5 bases). Trimming pared 0 bases from V and 8 bases from J, leaving 11 bases between. The CDR3 sequence is 13 residues long. CDR1 SGHRS and CDR2 YFSETQ come from the germline V gene. The CDR3 protein is CASSLGAQGEAFF. Here the CDR3 DNA reads TGCGCCAGCAGCTTGGGTGCGCAGGGAGAAGCTTTCTTT.

In this sample, this clonotype turned up a few times. The chain recombines TRBV20-1 with TRBJ1-5; D remains ambiguous. The CDR3 runs to 16 residues. V gave up 3 bases and J gave up 0 bases, with 15 bases separating them. From germline, CDR1 is DFQATT and CDR2 SNEGSKA (reference sequence). The CDR3 DNA follows: TGCAGTGCTAGGCTCATCAAGGGTTTTAGCAATCAGCCCCAGCATTTT. It yields the protein CSARLIKGFSNQPQHF.